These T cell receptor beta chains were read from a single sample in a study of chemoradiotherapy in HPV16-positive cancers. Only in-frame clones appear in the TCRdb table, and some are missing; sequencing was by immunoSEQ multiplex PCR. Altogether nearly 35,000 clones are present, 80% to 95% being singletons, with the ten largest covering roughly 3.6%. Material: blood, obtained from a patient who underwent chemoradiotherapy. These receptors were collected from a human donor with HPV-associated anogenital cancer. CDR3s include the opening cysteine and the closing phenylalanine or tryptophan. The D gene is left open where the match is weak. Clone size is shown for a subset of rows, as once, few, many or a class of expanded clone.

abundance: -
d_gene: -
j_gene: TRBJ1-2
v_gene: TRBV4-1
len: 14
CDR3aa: CASSQDMGPRGYTF
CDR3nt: TGCGCCAGCAGCCAAGATATGGGGCCACGGGGCTACACCTTC

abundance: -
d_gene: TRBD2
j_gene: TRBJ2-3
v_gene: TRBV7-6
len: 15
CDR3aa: CASSSSGVGTDTQYF
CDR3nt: TGTGCCAGCAGCTCTAGCGGGGTTGGCACAGATACGCAGTATTTT

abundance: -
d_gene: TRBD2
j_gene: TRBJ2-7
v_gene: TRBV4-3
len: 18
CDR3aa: CASSQEWVGGGRNYEQYF
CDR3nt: TGCGCCAGCAGCCAAGAATGGGTAGGCGGGGGGCGAAACTACGAGCAGTACTTC

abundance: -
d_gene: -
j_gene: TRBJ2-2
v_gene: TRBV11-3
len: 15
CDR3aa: CASSGTLLGTGELFF
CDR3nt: TGTGCCAGCAGCGGGACACTTTTAGGGACCGGGGAGCTGTTTTTT

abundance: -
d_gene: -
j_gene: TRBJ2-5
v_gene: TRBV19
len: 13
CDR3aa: CASSIFNQETQYF
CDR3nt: TGTGCCAGTAGTATCTTCAATCAAGAGACCCAGTACTTC

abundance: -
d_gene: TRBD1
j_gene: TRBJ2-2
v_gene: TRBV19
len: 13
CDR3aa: CASSTGATGELFF
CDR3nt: TGTGCCAGTTCGACAGGGGCCACCGGGGAGCTGTTTTTT

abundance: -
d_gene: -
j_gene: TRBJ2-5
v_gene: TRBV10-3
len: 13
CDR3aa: CASADAAQETQYF
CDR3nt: TGTGCCTCGGCCGACGCAGCGCAAGAGACCCAGTACTTC

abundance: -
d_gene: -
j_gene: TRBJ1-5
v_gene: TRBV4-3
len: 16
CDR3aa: CASSQEFEVSNQPQHF
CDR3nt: TGCGCCAGCAGCCAAGAGTTCGAGGTTAGCAATCAGCCCCAGCATTTT

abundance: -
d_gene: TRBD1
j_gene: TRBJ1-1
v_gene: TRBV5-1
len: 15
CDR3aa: CASSLGATGGTEAFF
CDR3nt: TGCGCCAGCAGCTTGGGGGCTACAGGGGGCACTGAAGCTTTCTTT

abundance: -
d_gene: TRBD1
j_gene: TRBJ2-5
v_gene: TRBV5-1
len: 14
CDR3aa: CASSPGQGGETQYF
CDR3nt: TGCGCCAGCAGTCCGGGACAGGGAGGCGAGACCCAGTACTTC

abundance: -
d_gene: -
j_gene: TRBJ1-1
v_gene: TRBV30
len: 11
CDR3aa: CAGGWNTEAFF
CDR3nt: TGTGCCGGAGGATGGAACACTGAAGCTTTCTTT

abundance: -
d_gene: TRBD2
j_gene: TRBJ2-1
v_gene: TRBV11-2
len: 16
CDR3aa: CASSSTRSGGPGRQFF
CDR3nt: TGTGCCAGCAGCTCGACTCGGTCGGGGGGGCCAGGCCGGCAGTTCTTC

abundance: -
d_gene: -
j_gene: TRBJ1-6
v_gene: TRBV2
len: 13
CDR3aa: CASRTGSSSPLHF
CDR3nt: TGTGCCAGCAGAACAGGGAGCTCATCACCCCTCCACTTT

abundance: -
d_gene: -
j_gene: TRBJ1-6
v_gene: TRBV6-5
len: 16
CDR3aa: CASSSLDISYNSPLHF
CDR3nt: TGTGCCAGCAGTTCCCTCGACATCTCCTATAATTCACCCCTCCACTTT

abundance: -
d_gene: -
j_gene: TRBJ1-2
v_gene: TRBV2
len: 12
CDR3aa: CASRLGNYGYTF
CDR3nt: TGTGCCAGCAGATTGGGCAACTATGGCTACACCTTC

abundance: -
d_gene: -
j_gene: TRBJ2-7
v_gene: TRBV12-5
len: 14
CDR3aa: CASGLGGQIYEQYF
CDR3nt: TGTGCTAGTGGTTTGGGCGGACAGATCTACGAGCAGTACTTC

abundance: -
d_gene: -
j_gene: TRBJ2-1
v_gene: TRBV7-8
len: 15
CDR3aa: CASSGRGRGFDEQFF
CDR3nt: TGTGCCAGCAGTGGCAGGGGGCGGGGGTTCGATGAGCAGTTCTTC

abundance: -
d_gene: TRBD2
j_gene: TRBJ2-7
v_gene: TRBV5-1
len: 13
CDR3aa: CASMGLAADEQYF
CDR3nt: TGCGCCAGTATGGGACTAGCGGCTGACGAGCAGTACTTC

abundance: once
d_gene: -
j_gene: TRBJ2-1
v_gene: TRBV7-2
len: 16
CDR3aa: CASSLAPGVGLIEQFF
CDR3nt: TGTGCCAGCAGCTTAGCCCCCGGGGTGGGCCTCATTGAGCAGTTCTTC

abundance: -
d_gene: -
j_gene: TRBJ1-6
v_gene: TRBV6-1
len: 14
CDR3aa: CASRRNSYNSPLHF
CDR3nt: TGTGCCAGCAGGCGGAACTCCTATAATTCACCCCTCCACTTT

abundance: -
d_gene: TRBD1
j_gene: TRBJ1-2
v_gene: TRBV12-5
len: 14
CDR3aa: CASAPGQGPYGYTF
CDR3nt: TGTGCTAGTGCCCCCGGACAGGGCCCCTATGGCTACACCTTC

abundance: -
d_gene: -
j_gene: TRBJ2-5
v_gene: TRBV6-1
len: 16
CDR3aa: CASSELAAAYQETQYF
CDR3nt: TGTGCCAGCAGTGAATTGGCGGCAGCCTATCAAGAGACCCAGTACTTC

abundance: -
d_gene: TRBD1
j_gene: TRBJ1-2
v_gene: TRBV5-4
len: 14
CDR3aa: CASAPKRTGFGYTF
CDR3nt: TGTGCCAGCGCGCCGAAGAGGACAGGGTTTGGCTACACCTTC

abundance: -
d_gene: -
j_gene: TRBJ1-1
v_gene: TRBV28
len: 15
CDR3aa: CASSLRTPVNTEAFF
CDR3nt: TGTGCCAGCAGTTTACGGACCCCCGTGAACACTGAAGCTTTCTTT

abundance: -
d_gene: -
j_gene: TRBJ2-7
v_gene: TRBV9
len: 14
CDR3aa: CASSVDWGAYEQYF
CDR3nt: TGTGCCAGCAGCGTAGACTGGGGGGCGTACGAGCAGTACTTC

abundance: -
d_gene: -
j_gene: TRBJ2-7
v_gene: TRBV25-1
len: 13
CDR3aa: CASSLGGTYEQYF
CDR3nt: TGTGCCAGCAGTCTCGGGGGTACCTACGAGCAGTACTTC

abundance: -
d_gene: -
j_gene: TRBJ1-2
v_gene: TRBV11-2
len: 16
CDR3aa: CASSAQWGSANYGYTF
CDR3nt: TGTGCCAGCAGCGCCCAGTGGGGGTCGGCTAACTATGGCTACACCTTC

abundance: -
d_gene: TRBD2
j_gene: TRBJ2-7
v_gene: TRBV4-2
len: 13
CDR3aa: CASSQGLGNEQYF
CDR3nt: TGTGCCAGCAGCCAGGGACTAGGGAACGAGCAGTACTTC

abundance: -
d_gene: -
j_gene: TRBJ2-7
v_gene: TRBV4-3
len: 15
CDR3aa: CASSRGRRDVYEQYF
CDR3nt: TGCGCCAGCAGCCGAGGCCGGCGGGACGTCTACGAGCAGTACTTC

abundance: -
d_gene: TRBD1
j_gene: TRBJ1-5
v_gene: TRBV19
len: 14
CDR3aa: CASSTTGGNQPQHF
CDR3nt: TGTGCCAGTAGCACGACAGGGGGCAATCAGCCCCAGCATTTT

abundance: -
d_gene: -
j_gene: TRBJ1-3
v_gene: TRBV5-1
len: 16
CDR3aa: CASSLDGQYSGNTIYF
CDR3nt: TGCGCCAGCAGCTTGGATGGGCAGTACTCTGGAAACACCATATATTTT

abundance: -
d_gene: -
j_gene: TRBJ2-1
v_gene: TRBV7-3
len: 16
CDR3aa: CASSPGGRGHQNEQFF
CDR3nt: TGTGCCAGCAGTCCCGGGGGGCGGGGGCACCAGAATGAGCAGTTCTTC

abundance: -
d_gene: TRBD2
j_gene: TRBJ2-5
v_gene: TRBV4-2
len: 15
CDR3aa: CASSQVGLAEETQYF
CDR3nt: TGTGCCAGCAGCCAAGTAGGACTAGCAGAAGAGACCCAGTACTTC

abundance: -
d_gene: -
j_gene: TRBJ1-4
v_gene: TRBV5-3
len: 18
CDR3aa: CARSYQFRLGSANEKLFF
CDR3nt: TGTGCCAGAAGCTATCAGTTCCGACTGGGATCAGCTAATGAAAAACTGTTTTTT

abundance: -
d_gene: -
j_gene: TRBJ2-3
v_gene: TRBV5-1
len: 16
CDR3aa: CASSSLPPPSTDTQYF
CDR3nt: TGCGCCAGCAGCTCCTTACCACCCCCTAGCACAGATACGCAGTATTTT

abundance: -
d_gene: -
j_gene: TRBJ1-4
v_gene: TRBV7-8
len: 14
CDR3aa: CASSLAAEGEKLFF
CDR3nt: TGTGCCAGCAGCTTAGCCGCGGAAGGAGAAAAACTGTTTTTT

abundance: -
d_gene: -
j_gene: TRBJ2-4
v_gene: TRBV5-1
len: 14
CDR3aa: CASSTELESNIQYF
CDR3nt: TGCGCCAGCAGCACCGAACTGGAGTCAAACATTCAGTACTTC

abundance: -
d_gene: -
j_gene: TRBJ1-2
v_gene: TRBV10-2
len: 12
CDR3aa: CASSGGADGYTF
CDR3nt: TGCGCCAGCAGTGGGGGGGCCGATGGCTACACCTTC

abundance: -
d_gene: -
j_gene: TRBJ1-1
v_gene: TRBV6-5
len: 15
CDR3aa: CASSFNFRVDTEAFF
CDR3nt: TGTGCCAGCAGTTTCAACTTCAGGGTTGACACTGAAGCTTTCTTT

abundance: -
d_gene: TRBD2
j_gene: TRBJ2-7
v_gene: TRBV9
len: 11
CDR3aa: CASSPSGGVYF
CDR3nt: TGTGCCAGCAGCCCTAGCGGGGGGGTGTACTTC

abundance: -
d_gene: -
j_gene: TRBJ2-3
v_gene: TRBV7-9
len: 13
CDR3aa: CASSLAGADTQYF
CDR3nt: TGTGCCAGCAGCTTAGCGGGGGCAGATACGCAGTATTTT

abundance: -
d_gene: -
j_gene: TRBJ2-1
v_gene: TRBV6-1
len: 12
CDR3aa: CASSEATLNLFF
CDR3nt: TGTGCCAGCAGTGAAGCGACGCTTAATCTGTTCTTC

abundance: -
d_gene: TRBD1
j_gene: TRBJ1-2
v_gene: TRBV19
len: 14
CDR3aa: CASSSKTGVRGYTF
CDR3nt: TGTGCCAGTAGCAGTAAGACAGGGGTACGAGGCTACACCTTC

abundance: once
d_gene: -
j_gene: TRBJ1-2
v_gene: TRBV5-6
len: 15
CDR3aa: CASSEAGGLHYGYTF
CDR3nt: TGTGCCAGCAGCGAGGCAGGCGGTCTTCACTATGGCTACACCTTC

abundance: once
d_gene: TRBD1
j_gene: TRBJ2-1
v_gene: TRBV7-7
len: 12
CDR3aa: CASSPDREVQFF
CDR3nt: TGTGCTAGCAGCCCGGACAGGGAAGTGCAGTTCTTC

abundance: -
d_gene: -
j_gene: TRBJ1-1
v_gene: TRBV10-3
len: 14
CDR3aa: CAISVGSPNTEAFF
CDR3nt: TGTGCCATCAGTGTAGGATCCCCGAACACTGAAGCTTTCTTT

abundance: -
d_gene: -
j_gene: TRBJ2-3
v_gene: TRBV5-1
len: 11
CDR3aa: CASSFGDTQYF
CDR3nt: TGCGCCAGCAGCTTTGGGGATACGCAGTATTTT

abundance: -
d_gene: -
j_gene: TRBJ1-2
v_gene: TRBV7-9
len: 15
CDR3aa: CASSLGIDPNYGYTF
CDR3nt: TGTGCCAGCAGCTTGGGGATCGATCCTAACTATGGCTACACCTTC

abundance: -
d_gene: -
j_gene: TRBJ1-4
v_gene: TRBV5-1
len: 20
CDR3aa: CASSLEILRDGYTSNEKLFF
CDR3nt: TGCGCCAGCAGCTTGGAGATTCTGCGGGACGGGTACACCTCTAATGAAAAACTGTTTTTT

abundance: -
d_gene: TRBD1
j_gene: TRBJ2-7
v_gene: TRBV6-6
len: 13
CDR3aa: CASSPDRVGEQYF
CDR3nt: TGTGCCAGCAGCCCCGACAGGGTAGGCGAGCAGTACTTC

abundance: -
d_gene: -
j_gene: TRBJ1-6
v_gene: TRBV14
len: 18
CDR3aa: CASSQGPTAMANNSPLHF
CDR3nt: TGTGCCAGCAGCCAAGGCCCCACGGCGATGGCGAATAATTCACCCCTCCACTTT

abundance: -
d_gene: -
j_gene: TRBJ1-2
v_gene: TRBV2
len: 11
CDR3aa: CARDLDYGYTF
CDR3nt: TGTGCCAGGGACTTAGACTATGGCTACACCTTC

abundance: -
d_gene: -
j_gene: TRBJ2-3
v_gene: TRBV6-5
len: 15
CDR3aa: CASSPDWGSTDTQYF
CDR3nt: TGTGCCAGCAGCCCGGACTGGGGTAGCACAGATACGCAGTATTTT

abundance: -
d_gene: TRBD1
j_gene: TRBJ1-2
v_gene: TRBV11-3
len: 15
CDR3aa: CASSKRGDSNYGYTF
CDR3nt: TGTGCCAGCAGCAAAAGGGGGGACAGCAACTATGGCTACACCTTC

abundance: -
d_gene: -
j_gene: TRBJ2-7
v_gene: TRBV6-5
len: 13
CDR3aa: CASHRSSSYEQYF
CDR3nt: TGTGCCAGCCATCGTTCGAGCTCCTACGAGCAGTACTTC